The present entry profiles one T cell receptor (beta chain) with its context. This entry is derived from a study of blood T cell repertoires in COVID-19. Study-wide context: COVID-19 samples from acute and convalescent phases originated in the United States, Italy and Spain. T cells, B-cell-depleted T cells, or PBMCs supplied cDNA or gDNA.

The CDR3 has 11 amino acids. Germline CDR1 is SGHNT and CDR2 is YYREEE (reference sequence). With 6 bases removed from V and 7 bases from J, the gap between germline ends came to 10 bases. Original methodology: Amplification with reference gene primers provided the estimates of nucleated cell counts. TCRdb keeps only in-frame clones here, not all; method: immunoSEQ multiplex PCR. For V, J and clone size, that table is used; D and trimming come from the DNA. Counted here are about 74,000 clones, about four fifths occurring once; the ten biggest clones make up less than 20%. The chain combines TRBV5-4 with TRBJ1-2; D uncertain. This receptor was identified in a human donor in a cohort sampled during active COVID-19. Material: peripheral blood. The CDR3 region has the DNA TGTGCCAGCACCCTTGGGAGTGGCTACACCTTC. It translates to CASTLGSGYTF.